This paragraph covers one T cell receptor (beta chain) sequence. The antigen is undetermined. This sample is drawn from a study of T cell responses to AZD1222 COVID-19 vaccine. The CDR3 consists of 15 residues. The ends were cut back, 3 bases at V and 8 bases at J, with 17 bases in the middle. Germline CDR1 KGHDR, CDR2 SFDVKD. The study, taken as a whole, reports: With dominance at 160-218 and 743-854, vaccine-associated CD4 TCRs spanned spike. Spike-specific TCR breadth rose after two AZD1222 doses, and depth rose as well. Reports indicate that nearly half of spike-specific TCRs are directed at unmutated variant regions. The study identified only six AZD1222 recipients as seropositive at baseline.

The assay was immunoSEQ multiplex PCR, and TCRdb's table has in-frame clones only and misses some. The data hold around 160,000 clones, with approximately 78% observed a single time. This specimen consisted of peripheral blood, obtained on day 0 of MenACWY control vaccination. The chain is built from TRBV24-1 and TRBJ2-3; no definite D call. The receptor comes from an adult in good health. DNA of the CDR3: TGTGCCACCAGTGATCCGCGGACCCCGGACGCTACGCAGTATTTT. It specifies CATSDPRTPDATQYF.